This T cell receptor beta chain was recorded in a study of blood T cell repertoires in COVID-19. Looking at the study overall: T cells, B-cell-depleted T cells, or PBMCs supplied cDNA or gDNA.

Germline assignment: CDR1 SGHNT and CDR2 YYREEE (reference sequence). The CDR3 has 11 residues. V was clipped by 3 bases and J by 4 bases, with 2 bases between them. Data came from immunoSEQ multiplex PCR; TCRdb stores just in-frame clones and leaves some out. The sample has over 300,000 clones, around 89% seen once. This receptor was taken from a woman between 35 and 50 years old who had recovered from COVID-19. The sequenced sample consisted of PBMCs or T cells enriched from blood (not recorded which). The chain has TRBV5-4 and TRBJ2-1, with D hard to call. CDR3 sequence reads: CASSSYNEQFF. The DNA for the CDR3 is TGTGCCAGCAGCTCTTACAATGAGCAGTTCTTC.